The 8 T cell receptor beta chains given below trace back to one sample, sequenced in a study of T-cell memory formation after mild COVID-19. TCRdb processed the 5' RACE reads anew with MiXCR; each CDR3 protein has one entry. Altogether 350,000 to 450,000 distinct CDR3 sequences are present, roughly an eighth being singletons, with the ten largest covering about 20%. The sample was PBMCs or a T cell subset sorted from them (not recorded which). The receptor set was obtained from a man aged 18 to 30 who had mild COVID-19 (a few samples of this study predate the infection). Cell type and time point are not known.

The rearrangement uses TRBV7-6 and TRBJ2-5; 7 bases line up with TRBD2. The CDR3 has 15 residues. The V segment lost 1 base and the J segment 8 bases; nucleotides outside the gene matches: 10. CDR1 SGHVS and CDR2 FNYEAQ come from the germline V gene. The CDR3, as DNA: TGTGCCAGCAGCTTAGGAGCTAGCGGTCAGCTTACCCAGTACTTC. Protein: CASSLGASGQLTQYF.

This clonotype has a count of ten or more. The rearrangement links TRBV18 to TRBJ1-5; D is uncertain. CDR3 length equals 15 residues. Germline V lookup: CDR1 KGHSH, CDR2 LQKENI. Deletions cut 2 bases from V and 7 bases from J, with 15 bases between. CDR3 nucleotides: TGTGCCAGCTCACCAATAAAACATCCGGGGCAGCCCCAGCATTTT. Translation gives CASSPIKHPGQPQHF.

This clonotype was counted at least ten times. The chain is built from TRBV5-1 and TRBJ2-5; 9 bases line up with TRBD2. The CDR3 extends over 14 amino acids. Germline assignment: CDR1 SGHRS and CDR2 YFSETQ. The trim removed 4 bases at V and 5 bases at J, leaving 6 bases unmatched. The CDR3 reads CASSIGTSKETQYF. The CDR3 nucleotides read TGCGCCAGCAGCATAGGGACTAGCAAGGAGACCCAGTACTTC.

This clonotype has at least ten counts. J is TRBJ2-1 and V is TRBV5-1; 10 bases are a match to TRBD2. V shed 3 bases, J shed 2 bases, and the junction held 2 bases outside the gene matches. The CDR3 extends over 15 amino acids. Germline lookup yields CDR1 SGHRS and CDR2 YFSETQ. The CDR3 DNA sequence: TGCGCCAGCAGCTGGAGCGGGGGGGCCTACAATGAGCAGTTCTTC. Its translation: CASSWSGGAYNEQFF. Full variable domain (rest looked up from reference TRBV5-1 and TRBJ2-1): KAGVTQTPRYLIKTRGQQVTLSCSPISGHRSVSWYQQTPGQGLQFLFEYFSETQRNKGNFPGRFSGRQFSNSRSEMNVSTLELGDSALYLCASSWSGGAYNEQFFGPGTRLTVL.

This clonotype was counted between two and nine times. This chain joins TRBV4-1 and TRBJ1-1; possibly TRBD1 for D (5 bases). The CDR3 loop spans 16 amino acids. Germline V gene sequence: CDR1 MGHRA, CDR2 YSYEKL. Trimming cost V 5 bases and J 1 base, with 17 bases left between them. CDR3 sequence: CASSGGIRDPNTEAFF. For the CDR3, the DNA is TGCGCCAGCAGCGGCGGCATCAGGGACCCGAACACTGAAGCTTTCTTT.

This clonotype appeared a few times. V and J are TRBV5-1 and TRBJ2-2, with 7 bases identical to TRBD1. V dropped 4 bases and J dropped 1; count of bases not matched to a gene: 7. Germline V gives CDR1 SGHRS, CDR2 YFSETQ. CDR3 length equals 16 residues. CDR3 sequence (DNA): TGCGCCAGCAGCCTGTGGGACAGCCAGAACACCGGGGAGCTGTTTTTT. It encodes CASSLWDSQNTGELFF.

The chain combines TRBV7-3 with TRBJ2-3; 15 bases line up with TRBD2. Looked up from germline, CDR1 is SGHTA and CDR2 is FQGTGA. The CDR3 runs to 18 residues. The J segment lost 0 bases and the V segment lost 5 bases, leaving 6 bases of the junction unmatched. CDR3 residues: CASSPGLAGGHSTDTQYF. DNA of the CDR3: TGTGCCAGCAGCCCTGGACTAGCGGGGGGGCATAGCACAGATACGCAGTATTTT.

The chain is built from TRBV6-5 and TRBJ1-2, with TRBD1 matching over 7 bases. With V trimmed by 6 bases and J by 6 bases, 7 bases remained unmatched. There are 13 residues in the CDR3. The germline gives CDR1 MNHEY, CDR2 SVGAGI. CDR3 coding DNA: TGTGCCAGCAGAGACAGGACAGGAGATGGCTACACCTTC. It encodes CASRDRTGDGYTF.